Below are 18 T cell receptor beta chains sequenced from a single sample in a study of kidney transplant recipient with SARS-CoV-2 infection. TCRdb re-called the reads through MiXCR, storing one row per CDR3 protein. This sample has approximately 240,000 distinct CDR3 sequences, with around 28% found just once. The material sequenced was a blood sample, taken at baseline and between days 110 and 120 from a kidney transplant recipient. All receptors derive from a male patient in his thirties who had COVID-19 and was a kidney transplant recipient. Some T cells may be supplied by the graft donor.

Concerning this clonotype itself: This may come from a read error, since a much larger clone is one base off. V usage is TRBV28 and J usage is TRBJ2-7; 9 positions match TRBD2. CDR1 and CDR2 from the germline V gene are MDHEN and SYDVKM. With 10 bases clipped from V and 4 bases from J, the junction kept 17 bases outside the gene matches. The CDR3 extends over 16 amino acids. The DNA of the CDR3 is TGTGCCAACGGAACAGGGAGGCTAGCGGGACCTTACGAGCAGTACTTC. Amino acid sequence: CANGTGRLAGPYEQYF. Full variable domain (remainder filled in from reference TRBV28 and TRBJ2-7): DVKVTQSSRYLVKRTGEKVFLECVQDMDHENMFWYRQDPGLGLRLIYFSYDVKMKEKGDIPEGYSVSREKKERFSLILESASTNQTSMYLCANGTGRLAGPYEQYFGPGTRLTVT.

Notes on this clonotype: A much larger clonotype is one base distant, so this may be a read error. The limits of the CDR3 on the DNA are not certain, so only TCRdb's listed CDR3 is given. The V gene is TRBV7-5, the J gene TRBJ1-2. TRBV7-5 is assigned pseudogene status. A total of 19 residues make up the CDR3, ends included. This CDR3 is CISVPESTLEVGKIYGYTF.

This sequence joins TRBV4-3 and TRBJ1-2; a weak D match, TRBD1 (5 bases). CDR1 LGHNA and CDR2 YSLEER come from the germline V gene. This CDR3 contains 17 residues. The V end lost 2 bases, the J end lost 4 bases, and 20 bases lay between the germline ends. The CDR3 DNA is TGCGCCAGCAGCCAACGCGGGGGACGTCGAAAGACCTATGGCTACACCTTC. It specifies CASSQRGGRRKTYGYTF.

This clonotype was seen at least ten times. J is TRBJ1-1 and V is TRBV3-1; tentative D call: TRBD1 (5 bases). This CDR3 spans 14 amino acids. Germline V gives CDR1 LGHDT, CDR2 YNNKEL (reference sequence). Trimming stripped 0 bases from V and 5 bases from J, with 10 bases between. Written as DNA, the CDR3 is TGTGCCAGCAGCCAAGAACCCGGGGGGACTGAAGCTTTCTTT. Its protein product is CASSQEPGGTEAFF.

In its sample, this clonotype was seen once. A much larger clone lies one base from this, so it may be a read error. The chain carries TRBV8-2 and TRBJ2-6. TRBV8-2 is recorded as a pseudogene. This CDR3 has 17 amino acids. The CDR3 coding sequence is TGTGGCATACCAGAAAGGATAACACAAACTCGGGCCAACGTCCTGACTTTC. Protein product: CGIPERITQTRANVLTF.

The chain recombines TRBV7-6 with TRBJ2-1, with TRBD2 identical over 7 bases. Germline V gives CDR1 SGHVS, CDR2 FNYEAQ. Trimming took 5 bases from V and 8 from J; bases not matched to a gene: 27. This CDR3 comprises 20 residues. The CDR3 region is CASSRAGLMHRATSGDEQFF. CDR3 bases: TGTGCCAGCAGCCGCGCGGGACTAATGCACAGAGCTACAAGTGGTGATGAGCAGTTCTTC.

A remark on this clonotype: A clone one base away is much larger, so this may be a read error. The rearrangement joins TRBV6-6 to TRBJ1-6; no definite D call. The CDR3 totals 15 residues. Germline V CDR1 and CDR2: MNHNY, SVGAGI (reference sequence). As DNA, the CDR3 is TGTGCCAGCAGTTACTCGACGGTGGAGTATTCACCCCCCCACTTT. Its translation: CASSYSTVEYSPPHF.

This clonotype was found a few times. The V gene is TRBV20-1, the J gene TRBJ2-2, with D hard to call. The CDR3 loop spans 15 amino acids. The germline V and J ends were trimmed by 0 bases and 2 bases, with 10 bases remaining between them. CDR1 is DFQATT and CDR2 is SNEGSKA in the germline V gene (reference sequence). The CDR3 nucleotides read TGCAGTGCTAGAGATCTACGAGAAAACACCGGGGAGCTGTTTTTT. Translated, it gives CSARDLRENTGELFF.

To note about this clonotype: Possible read error: a much larger clone is one base away. The J gene is TRBJ1-6, the V gene TRBV3-1; D uncertain. This CDR3 is built from 14 residues. Per the germline V gene, CDR1 is LGHDT and CDR2 is YNNKEL (reference sequence). The DNA for the CDR3 is TGTACCAGCAACCGACGGAACCTTAATTCACCCCTCCACTTT. Amino acids: CTSNRRNLNSPLHF.

As regards this clonotype: This sequence may be a read error, since a much larger clone differs from it by one base. V gene TRBV20-1 combines with J gene TRBJ2-7, with no clear D. The germline V gene encodes CDR1 DFQATT and CDR2 SNEGSKA (reference sequence). The CDR3 length is 12 residues. DNA of the CDR3: TGCGGTGCTAGAGTGAGGATTGACGAGCAGTACTTC. Translating gives CGARVRIDEQYF.

This clonotype was counted ten times or more. V is TRBV3-1 and J is TRBJ1-2, with D unclear. The CDR3 is made up of 17 amino acids. Germline values: CDR1 LGHDT, CDR2 YNNKEL (reference sequence). V was cut by 4 bases and J by 4 bases, with 22 bases left in between. The CDR3: CASSRHDTLRKTYGYTF. CDR3 DNA sequence: TGTGCCAGCAGCCGACATGACACCCTTCGAAAGACCTATGGCTACACCTTC.

This clonotype has just a few counts. This sequence joins TRBV9 and TRBJ2-1; 10 positions match TRBD2. Unmatched junction bases numbered 12, after V lost 4 bases and J lost 8 bases. There are 16 residues in the CDR3. The V gene's germline CDR1 is SGDLS and CDR2 YYNGEE. The CDR3, as DNA: TGTGCCAGCAGCACCCTAGCGGGAGCGGGAATCGATGAGCAGTTCTTC. It codes for CASSTLAGAGIDEQFF.

This clonotype showed up many times. The chain links TRBV5-1 to TRBJ1-4, with 9 bases lining up with TRBD1. Germline lookup yields CDR1 SGHRS and CDR2 YFSETQ. Losses at the gene ends were 3 bases for V and 4 bases for J; bases not matched to a gene: 7. This CDR3 has 16 residues. Written as DNA, the CDR3 is TGCGCCAGCAGCTCGGCACAGGGGGCCAATAATGAAAAACTGTTTTTT. This encodes CASSSAQGANNEKLFF.

Many counts were recorded for this clonotype. A read error may produce the germline difference seen at one junction end. The chain recombines TRBV6-1 with TRBJ2-7; D gene unclear. The CDR3 is 13 amino acids. In germline, CDR1 is MNHNS, CDR2 SASEGT. DNA for the CDR3: TGTGCCAGCACTGAAGGTGTTAGCTTAGAGCAGTACTTC. It yields the protein CASTEGVSLEQYF.

This clonotype appeared a few times. The V and J genes are TRBV3-1 and TRBJ2-5; D is unclear. This CDR3 spans 17 amino acids. The germline CDR1 and CDR2 sequences are LGHDT and YNNKEL (reference sequence). Trimming took off 5 bases at V and 5 bases at J, with 24 bases between the two ends. The CDR3 reads CASSSACPISFSETQYF. CDR3 coding DNA: TGTGCCAGCAGCAGCGCTTGTCCCATTTCTTTCTCTGAGACCCAGTACTTC.

At least ten counts were recorded for this clonotype. V and J are TRBV30 and TRBJ2-2; possible D gene TRBD1, 5 bases. Germline lookup yields CDR1 GTSNPN and CDR2 SVGIG (reference sequence). Trimming cost V 2 bases and J 6 bases, with 7 bases left between them. The CDR3 contains 12 residues. The CDR3 DNA reads TGTGCCTGGAGTCACAGGTCCGGGGAGCTGTTTTTT. Translating gives CAWSHRSGELFF.

This chain uses TRBV6-5 with TRBJ1-2; D may be TRBD1 (5 bases). V lost 6 bases to trimming and J lost 2 bases, with 10 bases between them. The length of the CDR3 is 13 residues. Germline-derived CDR1 and CDR2 are MNHEY and SVGAGI. CDR3 sequence: CASSRDGNYGYTF. DNA of the CDR3: TGTGCCAGCAGCCGGGACGGGAACTATGGCTACACCTTC.

V usage is TRBV19 and J usage is TRBJ2-3; tentatively, D is TRBD1 or TRBD2 (5 bases each). The last part of the DNA fits TRBJ2-1 better; the J call may be wrong. The CDR3 runs 16 residues. Germline V CDR1 and CDR2: LNHDA, SQIVND (reference sequence). As DNA, the CDR3 is TGTGCCAGTAGTCCTAATAACCCCCGACAGAGCGGCGAGCAGTTCTTC. Protein product: CASSPNNPRQSGEQFF.